The clone carrying this T cell receptor (beta chain) occurred a few times. Antigen specificity is unknown. The sample originates from a study of cytomegalovirus exposure and HLA in healthy donors. Germline values: CDR1 SGHDT, CDR2 YYEEEE. This CDR3 has 15 amino acids. Germline trimming cut 5 bases from V and 4 bases from J; bases unmatched to any gene: 9. Healthy people donating bone marrow made up the donors. PCR involved 60 Vbeta and 13 Jbeta primers. Generated by immunoSEQ multiplex PCR, the TCRdb table keeps only in-frame clones and is missing some. The table lists about 82,000 clones, under 80% of them singletons, with 20% to 25% in the top ten. Study-level points and caveats: Highly shared sequence variants in one cluster were likely a sequencing artifact. An analysis was carried out later, and it reportedly showed fewer N-insertions in an Asian-associated ancestry cluster than the 666-donor mean.

The chain is built from TRBV5-6 and TRBJ1-5; 7 positions match TRBD1. Specimen: PBMCs. The sequence came from a man younger than 40 in good health and CMV-seropositive. CDR3 bases: TGTGCCAGCAGTACCGAACCAGGGGGAAATCAGCCCCAGCATTTT. Protein: CASSTEPGGNQPQHF.